This T cell receptor beta chain was recorded in a study of T cell repertoires in cytomegalovirus infection. The sample holds a few counts of this clonotype. This CDR3 contains 12 residues. Unmatched junction bases numbered 3, after V lost 4 bases and J lost 7 bases. Germline V gene data show CDR1 as SGHRS and CDR2 as YFSETQ. TCRdb independently ran MiXCR on the reads; one entry per CDR3 protein. Of under 600,000 distinct CDR3 sequences detected, approximately 16% appear once; the ten largest clones hold 20% to 30%. The sample consisted of CD8+ T cells from PBMCs. The sequence derives from a human donor in good health (CMV status not recorded). Some clones in this sample may be carry-over from other donors' samples. The genes are TRBV5-1 and TRBJ1-1; 8 bases line up with TRBD1. The CDR3 region is CASSGTGNEAFF. The CDR3 region has the DNA TGCGCCAGCAGCGGGACAGGCAATGAAGCTTTCTTT. Drawing the rest from reference TRBV5-1 and TRBJ1-1, the complete variable domain is KAGVTQTPRYLIKTRGQQVTLSCSPISGHRSVSWYQQTPGQGLQFLFEYFSETQRNKGNFPGRFSGRQFSNSRSEMNVSTLELGDSALYLCASSGTGNEAFFGQGTRLTVV.